This T cell receptor beta chain was profiled in a study of T cells after yellow fever vaccination. This clonotype was counted a few times. This CDR3 is built from 14 residues. Germline values: CDR1 MNHEY, CDR2 SMNVEV (reference sequence). V was shortened by 5 bases and J by 7 bases, with 15 bases between the two germline ends. TCRdb recomputed calls from the 5' RACE reads with MiXCR, one row per CDR3 protein. The sample consists of roughly 330,000 distinct CDR3 sequences, about 4% of them appearing once. The rearrangement uses TRBV27 and TRBJ1-5, with D perhaps TRBD1 (5 bases). Sequences were derived from PBMCs, sampled 5 days after the yellow fever booster vaccination. The sequence was obtained from a man aged 18 to 30 who received the YFV17D yellow fever vaccine. This CDR3 reads CASSAGGGGQPQHF. In nucleotides, the CDR3 is TGTGCCAGCAGTGCCGGGGGGGGAGGACAGCCCCAGCATTTT.